This T cell receptor beta chain was sequenced for a study of blood T cell repertoires in COVID-19. At the level of the study: Sites across the United States, Italy and Spain contributed samples from acute and convalescent COVID-19. From T cells, B-cell-depleted T cells, or PBMCs came the material, which was cDNA or gDNA.

While infection was still active, Seattle patients were enrolled and then followed longitudinally. This CDR3 contains 14 residues. TCRdb's copy holds only in-frame clones and misses some; the assay was immunoSEQ multiplex PCR. This sample yields under 350,000 clones, of which around nine tenths are seen a single time; around 6.8% belongs to the top ten. Source material: peripheral blood. The chain employs TRBV21-1 and TRBJ2-3; TRBD1 is taken as the D call from the table, unchecked against the DNA. TRBV21-1 is a pseudogene segment. This receptor was taken from a woman in her twenties or thirties with COVID-19, enrolled during active disease. The CDR3 sequence is CASSKGNTTDTQYF. In DNA, the CDR3 is TGTGCCAGCAGCAAAGGAAACACCACAGATACGCAGTATTTT.